The 23 T cell receptor beta chains given below trace back to one sample, sequenced in a study of technical replicates of blood from a handful of donors. Method: immunoSEQ multiplex PCR; TCRdb's copy keeps in-frame clones and lacks some. The sample records 75,000 to 100,000 clones, just under 95% being singletons. The sequenced material came from T cells isolated from PBMCs. The receptors were gathered from a human donor in good health.

The V call is TRBV6-1, the J call TRBJ2-1; 8 bases agree with TRBD2. The junction had 4 bases not matched to a gene; V was cut back by 2 bases and J by 4 bases. Germline loops: CDR1 MNHNS, CDR2 SASEGT. This CDR3 is 15 amino acids long. The CDR3 region is CASSENLAGYNEQFF. CDR3 DNA sequence: TGTGCCAGCAGTGAAAACCTAGCGGGTTACAATGAGCAGTTCTTC.

The rearrangement links TRBV7-2 to TRBJ1-5; a weak D match, TRBD1 (5 bases). Deletions cut 5 bases from V and 2 bases from J, with 16 bases between. This CDR3 contains 16 residues. In germline, CDR1 is SGHTA, CDR2 FQGNSA. The CDR3 nucleotides are TGTGCCAGCAGCCCGAGAGAGGACATCGGCAATCAGCCCCAGCATTTT. Residues: CASSPREDIGNQPQHF.

As for this clone: Germline is not matched at one junction end, which may reflect a read error. The V and J genes are TRBV2 and TRBJ2-7, with TRBD2 as a possible D gene (7 bases). This CDR3 is built from 11 residues. From germline, CDR1 is SNHLY and CDR2 FYNNEI. The CDR3 is CASSDRGGLSF. CDR3 in DNA: TGTGCCAGCAGTGATAGAGGGGGACTAAGCTTC.

The chain couples TRBV7-8 to TRBJ2-5, with 10 bases matching TRBD1. This CDR3 has 16 amino acids. After removal of 6 bases from V and 5 bases from J, the junction contained 12 bases not matched to a gene. Germline loops: CDR1 SGHVS, CDR2 FQNEAQ. CDR3 sequence: CASRHTRTGGRETQYF. CDR3 nucleotide sequence: TGTGCCAGCAGACACACCAGGACAGGGGGTAGGGAGACCCAGTACTTC.

This chain connects TRBV10-3 to TRBJ2-3; TRBD2 agrees at 10 bases. Germline CDR1 reads ENHRY; CDR2 reads SYGVKD. Trimming at V came to 6 bases and at J to 5 bases, leaving 5 bases not matched to a gene. This CDR3 is built from 14 residues. CDR3 region: CAIRLAGEVDTQYF. In DNA, the CDR3 is TGTGCCATCAGGCTAGCGGGAGAGGTAGATACGCAGTATTTT.

The rearrangement uses TRBV28 and TRBJ2-7; 10 bases align to TRBD1. Germline assignment: CDR1 MDHEN and CDR2 SYDVKM. The CDR3 loop spans 17 amino acids. Losses at the gene ends were 10 bases for V and 2 bases for J; bases not matched to a gene: 17. Written as DNA, the CDR3 is TGTGCCACTGAGGGGTTTACCGGGACAGGGGCAACCTACGAGCAGTACTTC. Encoded protein: CATEGFTGTGATYEQYF.

The chain employs TRBV19 and TRBJ2-3, with D possibly matching TRBD1 (5 bases). V lost 3 bases and J lost 4, with 11 bases in between. Germline CDR1 reads LNHDA; CDR2 reads SQIVND (reference sequence). This CDR3 spans 14 amino acids. CDR3 loop: CASSISTGADTQYF. The CDR3 nucleotides are TGTGCCAGTAGTATTTCAACAGGCGCAGATACGCAGTATTTT.

This clone was found a few times. The chain combines TRBV30 with TRBJ1-1; D might be TRBD1 (5 bases). Germline V gene sequence: CDR1 GTSNPN, CDR2 SVGIG (reference sequence). V was cut by 3 bases and J by 0 bases, with 11 bases left in between. CDR3 length: 14 residues. The CDR3 here is CAWRYGHLNTEAFF. As DNA, the CDR3 is TGTGCCTGGAGGTACGGACATCTGAACACTGAAGCTTTCTTT. Supplemented by reference TRBV30 and TRBJ1-1, the full variable domain reads SQTIHQWPATLVQPVGSPLSLECTVEGTSNPNLYWYRQAAGRGLQLLFYSVGIGQISSEVPQNLSASRPQDRQFILSSKKLLLSDSGFYLCAWRYGHLNTEAFFGQGTRLTVV.

The chain combines TRBV18 with TRBJ2-7, with 7 bases aligning to TRBD1. From germline, CDR1 is KGHSH and CDR2 LQKENI. The CDR3 spans 16 residues. Trimming at V came to 2 bases and at J to 5 bases, leaving 12 bases not matched to a gene. The CDR3 protein is CASSPTSQDRKNEQYF. CDR3 nucleotide sequence: TGTGCCAGCTCACCAACATCTCAGGACAGGAAGAACGAGCAGTACTTC.

This chain links TRBV19 with TRBJ1-1; D possibly corresponds to TRBD1 (6 bases). Trimming took 4 bases from V and 1 from J, leaving 16 bases between them. Germline assignment: CDR1 LNHDA and CDR2 SQIVND (reference sequence). This CDR3 is 16 amino acids long. CDR3 coding DNA: TGTGCCAGTAGTACCGTTCTAAGGGGGTCGAACACTGAAGCTTTCTTT. Protein: CASSTVLRGSNTEAFF.

The V call is TRBV7-6, the J call TRBJ2-1; a possible D gene is TRBD2 (5 bases). There are 15 residues in the CDR3. CDR1 is SGHVS and CDR2 is FNYEAQ in the germline V gene. V was trimmed by 2 bases and J by 4 bases, leaving 12 bases between them. This chain's CDR3 is CASSLTLAGYNEQFF. In DNA, the CDR3 is TGTGCCAGCAGCTTAACCCTAGCAGGTTACAATGAGCAGTTCTTC.

The chain joins TRBV7-6 to TRBJ1-1; perhaps TRBD1 as D (6 bases). Trimming shortened V by 5 bases and J by 7 bases, and 14 bases separated the two germline ends. The CDR3 contains 13 residues. CDR1 is SGHVS, CDR2 FNYEAQ, per germline. CDR3: CASSAIQGYEAFF. Written as DNA, the CDR3 is TGTGCCAGCAGCGCTATACAGGGCTATGAAGCTTTCTTT.

The J gene is TRBJ2-7, the V gene TRBV19, with 9 bases matching TRBD1. CDR1 and CDR2 (germline): LNHDA, SQIVND (reference sequence). The CDR3 has 14 residues. V shed 5 bases, J shed 3 bases, and the junction held 5 bases outside the gene matches. Written as DNA, the CDR3 is TGTGCCAGTAGTGCGACAGGGGGACACTACGAGCAGTACTTC. This codes for CASSATGGHYEQYF. Supplemented by reference TRBV19 and TRBJ2-7, the full variable domain reads DGGITQSPKYLFRKEGQNVTLSCEQNLNHDAMYWYRQDPGQGLRLIYYSQIVNDFQKGDIAEGYSVSREKKESFPLTVTSAQKNPTAFYLCASSATGGHYEQYFGPGTRLTVT.

This chain connects TRBV7-6 to TRBJ1-4; 8 nucleotides align to TRBD1. The germline V gene has CDR1 SGHVS and CDR2 FNYEAQ. The CDR3 extends over 15 amino acids. V trimming: 3 bases; J trimming: 7 bases; junction bases outside the gene matches: 7. The CDR3 region is CASSLRRTGSEKLFF. CDR3 sequence (DNA): TGTGCCAGCAGCTTGCGACGGACAGGGTCTGAAAAACTGTTTTTT.

This chain uses TRBV11-2 with TRBJ1-1; D is perhaps TRBD1 (5 bases). Trimming took 2 bases from V and 6 from J, leaving 13 bases between them. This CDR3 is built from 14 residues. CDR1 and CDR2 from the germline V gene are SGHAT and FQNNGV. The chain's CDR3 is CASSLIRDPPEAFF. For the CDR3, the DNA is TGTGCCAGCAGCTTAATCAGGGATCCCCCTGAAGCTTTCTTT.

The chain is built from TRBV2 and TRBJ1-1, with D possibly TRBD1 on 6 matching bases. This CDR3 comprises 14 residues. V dropped 6 bases and J dropped 11 bases, with 22 bases sitting between them. Germline CDR1 and CDR2: SNHLY and FYNNEI. The CDR3: CASRLSGGGESAFF. The CDR3 DNA sequence: TGTGCCAGCAGACTATCGGGGGGCGGGGAGTCGGCTTTCTTT.

The V and J genes are TRBV7-9 and TRBJ1-1; tentatively, D is TRBD1 (5 bases). V dropped 2 bases and J dropped 2 bases, with 15 bases sitting between them. Germline V gives CDR1 SEHNR, CDR2 FQNEAQ (reference sequence). This CDR3 is built from 16 residues. The CDR3 is CASSLTRDRLNTEAFF. The CDR3 coding sequence is TGTGCCAGCAGCTTAACCAGAGACAGACTTAACACTGAAGCTTTCTTT. Full variable domain (remainder filled in from reference TRBV7-9 and TRBJ1-1): DTGVSQNPRHKITKRGQNVTFRCDPISEHNRLYWYRQTLGQGPEFLTYFQNEAQLEKSRLLSDRFSAERPKGSFSTLEIQRTEQGDSAMYLCASSLTRDRLNTEAFFGQGTRLTVV.

The J gene is TRBJ2-1, the V gene TRBV6-1; TRBD2 might be the D (6 bases). This CDR3 comprises 14 residues. Trimming removed 3 bases at V and 7 bases at J, with 13 bases between. Germline-derived CDR1 and CDR2 are MNHNS and SASEGT. CDR3 region: CASSERGAGNEQFF. The CDR3 DNA reads as TGTGCCAGCAGTGAGCGGGGTGCAGGGAATGAGCAGTTCTTC.

CDR3 in DNA: TGCAGTGATGGAGGGAACACTGAAGCTTTCTTT. Translating it yields CSDGGNTEAFF. V and J are TRBV20-1 and TRBJ1-1; the D is unclear. The germline CDR1 and CDR2 sequences are DFQATT and SNEGSKA (reference sequence). The CDR3 runs to 11 residues. V lost 7 bases and J lost 1, with 7 bases in between.

The rearrangement uses TRBV18 and TRBJ2-1; 12 nucleotides line up with TRBD2. Germline V CDR1 and CDR2: KGHSH, LQKENI. CDR3 length equals 19 residues. With V trimmed by 1 base and J by 6 bases, 13 bases remained unmatched. The CDR3 nucleotides read TGTGCCAGCTCACCACAAGGAATCAGGGCTAGCGGGAGGGTCAATGAGCAGTTCTTC. It translates to CASSPQGIRASGRVNEQFF.

The table lists this clone with a count of one. The chain combines TRBV28 with TRBJ1-2; TRBD1 agrees at 9 bases. After removal of 5 bases from V and 6 bases from J, the junction contained 13 bases not matched to a gene. CDR3 length equals 16 residues. Germline CDR1 MDHEN, CDR2 SYDVKM. The CDR3 protein is CASSTAVEQGADGYTF. The DNA of the CDR3 is TGTGCCAGCAGTACCGCCGTCGAACAGGGGGCGGATGGCTACACCTTC.

The V and J genes are TRBV6-5 and TRBJ1-6; a weak D match, TRBD1 (6 bases). This CDR3 is built from 14 residues. The germline CDR1 and CDR2 sequences are MNHEY and SVGAGI. V was pared by 4 bases and J by 4 bases, with 8 bases between. The DNA for the CDR3 is TGTGCCAGCAGTTCGGGACAATATAATTCACCCCTCCACTTT. Its protein is CASSSGQYNSPLHF.

The rearrangement links TRBV18 to TRBJ2-1; possible D gene TRBD2, 6 bases. Germline V gene sequence: CDR1 KGHSH, CDR2 LQKENI. Trimming stripped 3 bases from V and 5 bases from J, with 14 bases between. This CDR3 has 15 residues. CDR3 coding DNA: TGTGCCAGCTCACCCGGGAGCACCCGGCACAATGAGCAGTTCTTC. Its protein is CASSPGSTRHNEQFF.